The TCR beta chain described here comes from a study of PD-1 blockade in classical Hodgkin lymphoma (dated by TCRdb to 2018 to 2021). In the study overall: Nivolumab dosing was 3 mg/kg intravenously every 2 weeks, continuing until either disease progression or unacceptable toxicity. The study used CyTOF and TCR beta sequencing to define a peripheral blood immune signature of response to PD-1 blockade in classical Hodgkin lymphoma. Here is what the overall study found, with its caveats: By C4D1, a significant rise was seen in CD4+ TCR diversity but not in CD8+ TCR diversity (p=0.0027 vs p=0.16), and the rise was most apparent among complete responders (p=0.02). Lower diversity was seen in patients whose nivolumab began less than 1 year after ASCT, and these patients were left out of later analyses so that immune reconstitution would not confound the results. Among trial patients, those achieving complete response had baseline diversity similar to that of newly diagnosed patients, while diversity was significantly lower in partial responders and progressors. The study was restricted to a single clinical trial cohort, and the causes of repertoire differences, possibly disease activity or prior therapy, were left undefined. Baseline TCR diversity was reported to be lower in newly diagnosed patients than in healthy donors and to be lower still in relapsed/refractory patients.

The Qiagen DNeasy kit was used to extract genomic DNA from unsorted PBMCs and from the negatively selected CD4+ and CD8+ fractions. TCR beta CDR3 regions were amplified by immunoSEQ multiplex PCR using primers annealing to V and J segments. A synthetic immune receptor repertoire was used to minimize amplification bias, and any remaining bias was removed computationally after sequencing. The authors processed their data as follows. Repertoire diversity was quantified as the Shannon entropy index using custom Python scripts. Unsorted, CD4+ and CD8+ repertoires were examined separately, except in combined analyses, for which CD4+ and CD8+ sequences were merged in silico. Clonal expansion was defined as a frequency increase of at least 2-fold after treatment compared with C1D1, and clones undetected at baseline were assigned a pseudocount of 0.5. Clones with 0 or 1 copy at C1D1 were defined as singleton clones, while clones with 2 or more copies were defined as non-singleton clones. Clones expanded in unsorted samples were labelled as CD4+, CD8+ or unknown by matching protein sequences in sorted samples from the same patient. Wilcoxon tests were applied to paired samples to test diversity changes from C1D1 to C4D1. Here the immuneACCESS table is served through TCRdb, limited to in-frame sequences with V and J called. Missing clones are a known gap in these copies; in checked studies unresolved V genes cover under half, and the rest lacks a known reason. Clone size and the V and J calls come from that table; the DNA yielded D and trimming. In all, the sample holds about 43,000 clones, and around 70% of those were seen once. The ten largest account for roughly 9.6% of the sample.

In this sample, this clone turned up a few times. The clone's antigen remains unknown. No quality values exist for individual bases; no much larger clone is one base distant. Spanning cysteine to phenylalanine, the CDR3 consists of 12 amino acids. Only the CDR3 DNA stays, 36 bases, in frame from base 1. Trimming takes 6 bases from V and 8 bases from J, and the germline ends sit 16 bases apart. Per the germline V gene, SQVTM is the CDR1 and ANQGSEA is the CDR2. In light of the paper, this sample's time point label describes: cycle 1 day 1 (C1D1), immediately before nivolumab initiation. Every trial patient had relapsed following autologous stem cell transplantation, and prior brentuximab vedotin exposure was what differed among cohorts A, B and C. The trial cohort was composed of roughly 60 patients with relapsed/refractory classical Hodgkin lymphoma, for whom complete response, partial response or progressive disease was recorded as best overall response. In the multi-cohort phase II CheckMate 205 trial, trial patients received single-agent nivolumab. An independent review committee assessed best overall response by applying the 2007 International Working Group response criteria. Trial PBMCs were obtained immediately prior to nivolumab initiation (C1D1) and on therapy at cycle 2 day 1 and cycle 4 day 1. Peripheral blood was collected in 8 mL Vacutainer Cell Preparation Tubes, from which PBMCs were isolated by centrifugation and then cryopreserved.

The V and J segments used are TRBV29-1 and TRBJ1-2; the D gene is perhaps TRBD1, on 5 matching bases. The source material was peripheral blood mononuclear cells (PBMCs), sampled at baseline. The sequence came from a human donor with classical Hodgkin lymphoma. The CDR3 amino acid sequence is: CSVGTPSGGYTF. The nucleotide sequence reads as follows: TGCAGCGTCGGGACTCCTTCGGGGGGCTACACCTTC. The full variable domain, completed from the reference TRBV29-1 and TRBJ1-2 proteins outside the CDR3, reads SAVISQKPSRDICQRGTSLTIQCQVDSQVTMMFWYRQQPGQSLTLIATANQGSEATYESGFVIDKFPISRPNLTFSTLTVSNMSPEDSSIYLCSVGTPSGGYTFGSGTRLTVV.